The 28 T cell receptor beta chains given below trace back to one sample, sequenced in a study of blood T cell repertoires in COVID-19. TCRdb's table, derived via immunoSEQ multiplex PCR, lists solely in-frame clones and lacks some. The sample lists 30,000 or so clones; around 93% were seen once. Sequenced: peripheral blood. The receptors were sampled from a human donor in a cohort sampled during active COVID-19.

The chain carries TRBV6-5 and TRBJ1-1, with D hard to call. V lost 5 bases, J lost 3 bases, and 10 bases lay in between. This CDR3 has 13 amino acids. In germline, CDR1 is MNHEY, CDR2 SVGAGI. CDR3 sequence: CASSLLADTEAFF. CDR3 DNA sequence: TGTGCCAGCAGTCTCCTAGCTGACACTGAAGCTTTCTTT.

The chain couples TRBV3-1 (or the pseudogene TRBV3-2) to TRBJ2-2, with a possible D match to TRBD2 (6 bases). The CDR3 sequence is 16 residues long. V lost 3 bases and J 0 bases, leaving 11 bases between the germline ends. Germline assignment: CDR1 LGHDT and CDR2 YNNKEL (reference sequence). CDR3: CASSQGLSANTGELFF. For the CDR3, the DNA is TGTGCCAGCAGCCAGGGACTGAGCGCGAACACCGGGGAGCTGTTTTTT.

The chain joins TRBV29-1 to TRBJ2-3; D is possibly TRBD2 (6 bases). Germline CDR1 reads SQVTM; CDR2 reads ANQGSEA. CDR3 size: 12 residues. V was cut by 8 bases and J by 1 base, with 10 bases left in between. The CDR3, as DNA: TGCAGCCCGGGGACTGGCACAGATACGCAGTATTTT. It codes for CSPGTGTDTQYF.

This clone has only one observation. The gene calls are TRBV11-2 and TRBJ2-5; 9 bases align to TRBD1. V trimming: 4 bases; J trimming: 5 bases; junction bases outside the gene matches: 5. The CDR3 has 14 residues. Germline V CDR1 and CDR2: SGHAT, FQNNGV. The CDR3 region has the DNA TGTGCCAGCAGCTCACAGGGGGCTGTGGAGACCCAGTACTTC. Translating it yields CASSSQGAVETQYF.

The chain joins TRBV9 to TRBJ1-1; a possible D gene is TRBD1 (5 bases). This CDR3 comprises 13 residues. The ends were cut back, 3 bases at V and 6 bases at J, with 12 bases in the middle. Germline-derived CDR1 and CDR2 are SGDLS and YYNGEE. The CDR3 sequence is CASSGRGGAEAFF. The CDR3 region has the DNA TGTGCCAGCAGCGGGAGGGGCGGGGCTGAAGCTTTCTTT.

The chain is built from TRBV9 and TRBJ2-7; 8 nucleotides align to TRBD1. Losses at the gene ends were 4 bases for V and 1 base for J; bases not matched to a gene: 13. Germline CDR1 is SGDLS and CDR2 is YYNGEE. The CDR3 length is 17 residues. The CDR3 loop reads CASSPGQGGLESYEQYV. Here the CDR3 DNA reads TGTGCCAGCAGCCCCGGACAGGGCGGCCTAGAATCCTACGAGCAGTACGTC.

The chain uses TRBV7-6 and TRBJ2-1, with 16 bases fitting TRBD2. V shed 5 bases and J 5 bases; nucleotides not matched to a gene: 3. There are 16 residues in the CDR3. Germline-derived CDR1 and CDR2 are SGHVS and FNYEAQ. The CDR3 loop is CASSLGTSGGDNEQFF. In nucleotides, the CDR3 is TGTGCCAGCAGCCTAGGGACTAGCGGGGGGGACAATGAGCAGTTCTTC.

This chain links TRBV6-5 with TRBJ1-1, with TRBD1 identical over 10 bases. With 2 bases clipped from V and 4 bases from J, the junction kept 4 bases outside the gene matches. CDR1 and CDR2 from the germline V gene are MNHEY and SVGAGI. The CDR3 sequence is 15 residues long. The CDR3 bases are TGTGCCAGCAGTTACGAGCGGACAGGGGGCACTGAAGCTTTCTTT. Its protein product is CASSYERTGGTEAFF.

The gene calls are TRBV5-4 and TRBJ1-1; 7 positions agree with TRBD1. Germline V gene lookup returns CDR1 SGHNT and CDR2 YYREEE (reference sequence). Trimming removed 4 bases from V and 4 bases from J; junction bases left unmatched: 10. This CDR3 contains 15 residues. This CDR3 reads CASSAPTGPGTEAFF. Written as DNA, the CDR3 is TGTGCCAGCAGCGCCCCGACAGGGCCGGGCACTGAAGCTTTCTTT.

The chain has TRBV6-2 or TRBV6-3 and TRBJ1-2; D possibly corresponds to TRBD1 (5 bases). Germline-derived CDR1 and CDR2 are MNHEY and SVGEGT. The CDR3 loop spans 15 amino acids. Trimming removed 0 bases at V and 5 bases at J, with 13 bases between. The CDR3 spells CASSYSRGGLYGYTF. The CDR3 nucleotides are TGTGCCAGCAGTTACTCGAGGGGCGGACTATATGGCTACACCTTC.

This rearrangement joins TRBV13 to TRBJ2-4; D might be TRBD2 (5 bases). Germline loops: CDR1 PRHDT, CDR2 FYEKMQ (reference sequence). Trimming left V 5 bases short and J 8 bases short, with 16 bases between. CDR3 length equals 14 residues. Here the CDR3 DNA reads TGTGCCAGCAGCCAAGCGGCAATGAGGGACATTCAGTACTTC. This encodes CASSQAAMRDIQYF.

The chain recombines TRBV6-2 or TRBV6-3 with TRBJ2-3, with 10 positions matching TRBD2. In germline, CDR1 is MNHEY, CDR2 SVGEGT. The trim removed 6 bases at V and 5 bases at J, leaving 2 bases unmatched. This CDR3 is 13 amino acids long. CDR3 nucleotides: TGTGCCAGCAGGCCTAGCGGGGGAGATACGCAGTATTTT. This encodes CASRPSGGDTQYF.

The V gene is TRBV5-1, the J gene TRBJ1-1, with a tentative D call TRBD1 (6 bases). The germline V gene has CDR1 SGHRS and CDR2 YFSETQ. The germline V and J ends were trimmed by 5 bases and 0 bases, with 8 bases remaining between them. This CDR3 contains 13 residues. The CDR3 nucleotides read TGCGCCAGCAGGGACAGCCTGAACACTGAAGCTTTCTTT. Translation: CASRDSLNTEAFF.

This clone is a singleton in its sample. The chain carries TRBV28 and TRBJ1-4, with D possibly being TRBD1 (6 bases). Germline CDR1 is MDHEN and CDR2 is SYDVKM. Trimming pared 3 bases from V and 7 bases from J, leaving 21 bases between. The CDR3 totals 17 residues. The CDR3 is CASSFTFGQLQGEKLFF. The CDR3 nucleotides read TGTGCCAGCAGTTTTACTTTCGGACAGCTTCAGGGTGAAAAACTGTTTTTT.

The V and J genes are TRBV10-3 and TRBJ1-2; D might be TRBD1 (6 bases). V lost 10 bases to trimming and J lost 3 bases, with 18 bases between them. Germline V gives CDR1 ENHRY, CDR2 SYGVKD. There are 14 residues in the CDR3. CDR3 nucleotide sequence: TGTGCCACCGGGGCTCTGGGGGCGGACTATGGCTACACCTTC. It yields the protein CATGALGADYGYTF.

The rearrangement uses TRBV30 and TRBJ1-1; 9 bases align to TRBD1. The V segment lost 1 base and the J segment 6 bases; nucleotides outside the gene matches: 3. The CDR3 loop spans 13 amino acids. Germline assignment: CDR1 GTSNPN and CDR2 SVGIG (reference sequence). CDR3 loop: CAWSGQGGSEAFF. The CDR3 DNA is TGTGCCTGGAGTGGACAGGGGGGCTCTGAAGCTTTCTTT.

The chain is built from TRBV19 and TRBJ1-5, with a tentative D call TRBD1 (6 bases). This CDR3 region has 14 residues. CDR1 is LNHDA, CDR2 SQIVND, per germline (reference sequence). The V and J ends lost 6 bases and 1 base respectively, with 10 bases between them. In nucleotides, the CDR3 is TGTGCCAGTAGCCACAGGGAAAGCAATCAGCCCCAGCATTTT. Its translation is CASSHRESNQPQHF. The variable domain in full, completed from reference TRBV19 and TRBJ1-5, reads DGGITQSPKYLFRKEGQNVTLSCEQNLNHDAMYWYRQDPGQGLRLIYYSQIVNDFQKGDIAEGYSVSREKKESFPLTVTSAQKNPTAFYLCASSHRESNQPQHFGDGTRLSIL.

CDR3 in amino acids: CASSQALSGRGGEQFF. CDR3 bases: TGTGCCAGCAGCCAGGCCCTTAGCGGGAGAGGTGGAGAGCAGTTCTTC. The genes are TRBV3-1 (or the pseudogene TRBV3-2) and TRBJ2-1; 9 positions match TRBD2. The CDR3 runs 16 residues. V was clipped by 3 bases and J by 10 bases; unmatched bases: 13. Germline V gene data show CDR1 as LGHDT and CDR2 as YNNKEL (reference sequence).

The chain uses TRBV6-5 and TRBJ1-1; the D is unclear. Germline-derived CDR1 and CDR2 are MNHEY and SVGAGI. Deletions cut 6 bases from V and 3 bases from J, with 11 bases between. This CDR3 is 13 amino acids long. The CDR3 DNA reads as TGTGCCAGCAGGGCTCGCATCCACACTGAAGCTTTCTTT. It specifies CASRARIHTEAFF.

This clone was detected only once. The chain combines TRBV11-2 with TRBJ1-3, with D possibly TRBD1 on 5 matching bases. Trimming shortened V by 4 bases and J by 6 bases, and 7 bases separated the two germline ends. The CDR3 totals 12 residues. In germline, CDR1 is SGHAT, CDR2 FQNNGV. The CDR3: CASSSGPNTIYF. Written as DNA, the CDR3 is TGTGCCAGCAGCTCAGGGCCAAACACCATATATTTT.

J is TRBJ1-5 and V is TRBV24-1; 8 bases line up with TRBD1. V shed 5 bases and J 3 bases; nucleotides not matched to a gene: 5. The germline gives CDR1 KGHDR, CDR2 SFDVKD. The CDR3 sequence is 15 residues long. The CDR3 sequence: CATSGGQGLNQPQHF. CDR3 sequence (DNA): TGTGCCACCAGTGGCGGACAGGGCCTCAATCAGCCCCAGCATTTT.

This clone occurred a few times. The chain is built from TRBV29-1 and TRBJ2-2, with 8 nucleotides matching TRBD1. The CDR3 sequence is 15 residues long. Per the germline V gene, CDR1 is SQVTM and CDR2 is ANQGSEA. V dropped 5 bases and J dropped 5; count of bases not matched to a gene: 10. The CDR3: CSVSDRVYGTGELFF. The DNA of the CDR3 is TGCAGCGTTTCGGACAGGGTGTATGGGACCGGGGAGCTGTTTTTT.

V usage is TRBV5-4 and J usage is TRBJ2-3; maybe TRBD2 (5 bases). The ends were cut back, 5 bases at V and 5 bases at J, with 18 bases in the middle. Germline assignment: CDR1 SGHNT and CDR2 YYREEE (reference sequence). The CDR3 runs to 15 residues. CDR3 sequence: CASSPGGGFLDTQYF. The CDR3 DNA follows: TGTGCCAGCAGTCCCGGCGGAGGCTTTCTAGATACGCAGTATTTT.

The DNA for the CDR3 is TGTGCCAGCAGTTACACGGGACAACCGTCCACCGGGGAGCTGTTTTTT. It translates to CASSYTGQPSTGELFF. The V and J genes are TRBV6-5 and TRBJ2-2; perhaps TRBD1 as D (6 bases). V was trimmed by 2 bases and J by 4 bases, leaving 14 bases between them. The germline V gene encodes CDR1 MNHEY and CDR2 SVGAGI. The CDR3 spans 16 residues.

The rearrangement links TRBV18 to TRBJ1-1, with D possibly being TRBD1 (6 bases). Germline values: CDR1 KGHSH, CDR2 LQKENI. The CDR3 is 16 amino acids. Deletions cut 4 bases from V and 2 bases from J, with 17 bases between. CDR3 residues: CASSRAPGVLNTEAFF. CDR3 nucleotide sequence: TGTGCCAGCTCACGCGCTCCAGGGGTCTTAAACACTGAAGCTTTCTTT. The full variable domain, its missing parts supplied by reference TRBV18 and TRBJ1-1, is NAGVMQNPRHLVRRRGQEARLRCSPMKGHSHVYWYRQLPEEGLKFMVYLQKENIIDESGMPKERFSAEFPKEGPSILRIQQVVRGDSAAYFCASSRAPGVLNTEAFFGQGTRLTVV.

The rearrangement uses TRBV2 and TRBJ2-5, with 13 bases identical to TRBD2. The germline CDR1 and CDR2 sequences are SNHLY and FYNNEI. With V trimmed by 8 bases and J by 4 bases, 4 bases remained unmatched. The CDR3 loop spans 14 amino acids. CDR3 in amino acids: CASGGLAGPETQYF. The CDR3 bases are TGTGCCAGCGGGGGACTAGCGGGGCCAGAGACCCAGTACTTC.

The chain combines TRBV28 with TRBJ1-1; TRBD1 might be the D (6 bases). The V gene lost 8 bases and the J gene lost 4 bases, with 20 bases spanning the gap. Germline CDR1 reads MDHEN; CDR2 reads SYDVKM. The CDR3 length is 15 residues. The CDR3 DNA follows: TGTGCCAGCCGCACGGGGGGGGCGCGTGGCACTGAAGCTTTCTTT. Its translation: CASRTGGARGTEAFF.

V gene TRBV28 combines with J gene TRBJ2-7, with a tentative D call TRBD2 (5 bases). Looked up from germline, CDR1 is MDHEN and CDR2 is SYDVKM. Trimming pared 2 bases from V and 3 bases from J, leaving 14 bases between. The CDR3 loop spans 15 amino acids. This CDR3 reads CASSLGGLSLYEQYV. The CDR3 nucleotides are TGTGCCAGCAGTTTAGGCGGACTGTCCCTCTACGAGCAGTACGTC.